The 14 T cell receptor beta chains below were found in one sample sequenced in a study of human T cells and chemical hapten exposure. Time point denoted: patch test 1, 2 weeks after DPC sensitization. Described treatment: therapeutic diphenylcyclopropenone sensitization with weekly scalp DPC. TCRdb re-derived calls from the RACE reads in MiXCR, one entry per CDR3 protein. The sample holds over 75,000 distinct CDR3 sequences, about 7.5% seen once. Source: whole blood, taken in connection with sensitization to the hapten diphenylcyclopropenone (DPC). The origin of the receptors is a woman in her thirties with alopecia areata. Some clones in this sample may be carry-over from other donors' samples.

The chain links TRBV30 to TRBJ2-3; no firm D call. CDR1 is GTSNPN, CDR2 SVGIG, per germline (reference sequence). This CDR3 has 15 residues. V was cut by 1 base and J by 0 bases, with 11 bases left in between. CDR3 coding DNA: TGTGCCTGGAGTGGGGCTGCCTCTAGCACAGATACGCAGTATTTT. It codes for CAWSGAASSTDTQYF.

This chain joins TRBV2 and TRBJ1-1; 7 bases line up with TRBD1. The CDR3 length is 14 residues. J was trimmed by 4 bases and V by 6 bases; bases with no gene match: 8. Germline V gene sequence: CDR1 SNHLY, CDR2 FYNNEI. The CDR3 DNA reads TGTGCCAGCAGGGGAAGACCAGGGGGCACTGAAGCTTTCTTT. Its translation is CASRGRPGGTEAFF. Full variable domain (rest looked up from reference TRBV2 and TRBJ1-1): EPEVTQTPSHQVTQMGQEVILRCVPISNHLYFYWYRQILGQKVEFLVSFYNNEISEKSEIFDDQFSVERPDGSNFTLKIRSTKLEDSAMYFCASRGRPGGTEAFFGQGTRLTVV.

This clonotype was observed a few times. The V gene is TRBV2, the J gene TRBJ1-6, with D unclear. Per germline, CDR1 SNHLY and CDR2 FYNNEI. V dropped 6 bases and J dropped 15 bases, with 15 bases sitting between them. The CDR3 loop spans 12 amino acids. The CDR3 spells CASRLTPPGLHF. Here the CDR3 DNA reads TGTGCCAGCAGACTGACCCCTCCCGGCCTCCACTTT.

In its sample, this clonotype was seen many times. The rearrangement uses TRBV7-9 and TRBJ2-3; D possibly uses TRBD1 or TRBD2 (5 bases each). Germline values: CDR1 SEHNR, CDR2 FQNEAQ (reference sequence). CDR3 size: 17 residues. Trimming left V 4 bases short and J 0 bases short, with 17 bases between. CDR3 protein: CASSSRAPGPSTDTQYF. In nucleotides, the CDR3 is TGTGCCAGCAGCTCTAGAGCCCCGGGACCCAGCACAGATACGCAGTATTTT.

V is TRBV5-1 and J is TRBJ1-1; D possibly corresponds to TRBD1 (5 bases). The CDR3 is made up of 15 amino acids. CDR1 is SGHRS, CDR2 YFSETQ, per germline. V lost 3 bases, J lost 5 bases, and 17 bases lay in between. CDR3 nucleotides: TGCGCCAGCAGCTGGGGGATTTCCCCGGGGACTGAAGCTTTCTTT. Translated: CASSWGISPGTEAFF.

This clonotype was observed a handful of times. The V and J genes are TRBV12-3 or TRBV12-4 and TRBJ1-2; 7 bases line up with TRBD1. The CDR3 contains 14 residues. V trimming: 7 bases; J trimming: 4 bases; junction bases outside the gene matches: 9. CDR3 in DNA: TGTGCCAGCACCGTGGACAGGAGCTTCTATGGCTACACCTTC. Amino acid sequence: CASTVDRSFYGYTF.

This clonotype was seen more than once but under ten times. V and J are TRBV19 and TRBJ1-1; 8 nucleotides agree with TRBD1. This CDR3 is 17 amino acids long. Unmatched junction bases numbered 14, after V lost 5 bases and J lost 3 bases. CDR1 and CDR2 (germline): LNHDA, SQIVND (reference sequence). The CDR3 nucleotides are TGTGCCAGTAGTCCCTCTTCAGGACAGGGCAGATACACTGAAGCTTTCTTT. This encodes CASSPSSGQGRYTEAFF.

In its sample, this clonotype was seen many times. The junction and the germline gene differ at one end; a read error may be behind it. The CDR3 coding sequence is TGTGCCTGCGGGACTAGCGGGGGAGTCCGCATGGGTACGACATTC. Translation gives CACGTSGGVRMGTTF. V gene TRBV30 combines with J gene TRBJ2-5; 14 bases map to TRBD2. Germline CDR1 reads GTSNPN; CDR2 reads SVGIG (reference sequence). There are 15 residues in the CDR3.

About this clonotype itself: A much larger clone sits a single nucleotide away, making a read error possible. The gene calls are TRBV7-9 and TRBJ2-6; D gene unclear. The CDR3 consists of 15 residues. Germline CDR1 reads SEHNR; CDR2 reads FQNEAQ (reference sequence). The CDR3 DNA reads TGTGCCAGCAGCTTTTGGATTTCTGGGACCAACGTCCTGACTTTC. Its translation is CASSFWISGTNVLTF.

The CDR3 loop reads CSAVHRTGVIVYGYTF. The CDR3 coding sequence is TGCAGTGCTGTTCATAGGACAGGGGTGATAGTTTATGGCTACACCTTC. This chain connects TRBV20-1 to TRBJ1-2, with 9 positions matching TRBD1. V was pared by 5 bases and J by 5 bases, with 15 bases of the junction left unmatched. Germline CDR1 DFQATT, CDR2 SNEGSKA (reference sequence). CDR3 length: 16 residues.

The chain joins TRBV30 to TRBJ1-2; possible D gene TRBD1, 5 bases. V lost 4 bases, J lost 8 bases, and 17 bases lay in between. The CDR3 has 13 residues. Per germline, CDR1 GTSNPN and CDR2 SVGIG (reference sequence). This CDR3 is CAWIGAEFQGYTF. For the CDR3, the DNA is TGTGCCTGGATCGGGGCAGAATTTCAGGGCTACACCTTC. Using reference TRBV30 and TRBJ1-2 for the parts outside the CDR3, the full variable domain is SQTIHQWPATLVQPVGSPLSLECTVEGTSNPNLYWYRQAAGRGLQLLFYSVGIGQISSEVPQNLSASRPQDRQFILSSKKLLLSDSGFYLCAWIGAEFQGYTFGSGTRLTVV.

This clonotype came up a few times. The rearrangement uses TRBV7-3 and TRBJ2-3; 11 bases agree with TRBD2. Per the germline V gene, CDR1 is SGHTA and CDR2 is FQGTGA. This CDR3 is 15 amino acids long. With V trimmed by 5 bases and J by 5 bases, 6 bases remained unmatched. The CDR3 DNA sequence: TGTGCCAGCAGCGATAGCGGGGGGGCTAGAGATACGCAGTATTTT. Amino acids: CASSDSGGARDTQYF.

There are many counts of this clonotype. CDR3 region: CASSLGPAGNNSPLHF. DNA for the CDR3: TGTGCCAGCAGCTTGGGACCGGCCGGAAACAATTCACCCCTCCACTTT. J is TRBJ1-6 and V is TRBV7-3; tentatively, D is TRBD1 (5 bases). The CDR3 contains 16 residues. Germline CDR1 is SGHTA and CDR2 is FQGTGA. Deletions cut 3 bases from V and 7 bases from J, with 16 bases between.

The chain combines TRBV7-8 with TRBJ2-1; TRBD1 is a possible D gene (6 bases). CDR3 length: 15 amino acids. The germline CDR1 and CDR2 sequences are SGHVS and FQNEAQ. V was trimmed by 7 bases and J by 2 bases, leaving 15 bases between them. The CDR3 loop is CASKKWDTTYNEQFF. The CDR3 DNA is TGTGCCAGCAAAAAATGGGACACCACCTACAATGAGCAGTTCTTC.